A selection of T cell receptor beta chains follows, all from one sample in a study of shared clonotypes between healthy human individuals. Assay: immunoSEQ multiplex PCR; the TCRdb copy retains only in-frame clones and omits some. The data hold about 2 million clones, with over 85% observed a single time. The specimen sequenced was naive CD8+ T cells sorted from blood. The origin of the receptors is a man between 18 and 29 years old in good health. The CDR3 runs from the conserved cysteine through the conserved F or W. A D gene is named only where the DNA matches it firmly. Only some rows state a clone size, as once, few, many or a class for expanded clones.

D gene	V gene	clone size	J gene	CDR3 protein	CDR3 DNA
-	TRBV27	-	TRBJ2-7	CASSLSGGFSYEQYF	TGTGCCAGCAGTTTATCAGGGGGTTTCTCCTACGAGCAGTACTTC
TRBD2	TRBV7-8	-	TRBJ2-1	CASSNDLAGPSYNEQFF	TGTGCCAGCAGCAACGACTTAGCGGGCCCCTCCTACAATGAGCAGTTCTTC
-	TRBV27	-	TRBJ1-1	CASISMNTEAFF	TGTGCCAGCATCTCGATGAACACTGAAGCTTTCTTT
-	TRBV7-9	-	TRBJ2-7	CASSAAPLTGDYEQYF	TGTGCCAGCAGCGCGGCTCCCTTGACTGGGGACTACGAGCAGTACTTC
TRBD1	TRBV2	once	TRBJ2-1	CASSVGEQGVQNEQFF	TGTGCCAGCAGTGTTGGGGAACAGGGGGTACAGAATGAGCAGTTCTTC
-	TRBV7-9	-	TRBJ1-1	CASSLAIGGTEAFF	TGTGCCAGCAGCTTAGCAATCGGGGGCACTGAAGCTTTCTTT
-	TRBV4-1	-	TRBJ1-4	CASSPHGTNEKLFF	TGCGCCAGCAGCCCCCACGGGACGAATGAAAAACTGTTTTTT
TRBD1	TRBV29-1	-	TRBJ2-7	CSASGQDLPYEQYF	TGCAGCGCTTCGGGACAGGACCTCCCCTACGAGCAGTACTTC
TRBD1	TRBV27	-	TRBJ2-3	CASHRTGLTSATQYF	TGTGCCAGCCATAGGACAGGGCTGACCTCAGCTACGCAGTATTTT
-	TRBV5-1	-	TRBJ2-7	CASCNPSYEQYF	TGCGCCAGCTGCAACCCTTCCTACGAGCAGTACTTC
TRBD1	TRBV10-3	once	TRBJ1-2	CAISEPGQGDGYTF	TGTGCCATCAGTGAACCGGGACAGGGAGACGGCTACACCTTC
TRBD1	TRBV7-3	once	TRBJ2-1	CASSLMPDPGQEQFF	TGTGCCAGCAGCTTAATGCCGGATCCGGGACAGGAGCAGTTCTTC
-	TRBV4-1	-	TRBJ2-7	CASSQVVRGGYEQYF	TGCGCCAGCAGCCAAGTAGTCAGGGGCGGCTACGAGCAGTACTTC
-	TRBV9	-	TRBJ2-7	CASSPGGYF	TGTGCCAGCAGCCCCGGGGGGTACTTC
TRBD2	TRBV4-3	-	TRBJ2-7	CASSTGTSGSLYEQYF	TGCGCCAGCAGCACCGGGACTAGCGGGAGTCTCTACGAGCAGTACTTC
-	TRBV9	-	TRBJ1-1	CASSVGVMNTEAFF	TGTGCCAGCAGCGTAGGTGTGATGAACACTGAAGCTTTCTTT
-	TRBV6-5	-	TRBJ2-7	CASSPTDHREQYF	TGTGCCAGCAGTCCTACGGACCATCGCGAGCAGTACTTC
TRBD2	TRBV9	-	TRBJ2-1	CASSVTSDEQFF	TGTGCCAGCAGCGTGACTAGCGATGAGCAGTTCTTC
-	TRBV5-1	-	TRBJ1-1	CASSLRSYTEAFF	TGCGCCAGCAGCCTCAGGAGTTACACTGAAGCTTTCTTT
TRBD1	TRBV7-9	-	TRBJ1-2	CASSLDRADGYTF	TGTGCCAGCAGCTTGGACAGGGCGGATGGCTACACCTTC
-	TRBV2	once	TRBJ2-3	CASREGGGTDTQYF	TGTGCCAGCAGGGAGGGTGGGGGGACAGATACGCAGTATTTT
-	TRBV5-6	-	TRBJ2-3	CASSLLPDTQYF	TGTGCCAGCAGCTTGCTCCCGGATACGCAGTATTTT
-	TRBV5-4	-	TRBJ2-2	CASSLGDTGELFF	TGTGCCAGCAGCTTAGGTGACACCGGGGAGCTGTTTTTT
TRBD2	TRBV10-1	-	TRBJ2-4	CANPRRRSLAGARLAKNIQYF	TGCGCCAACCCTAGACGTCGGTCACTAGCGGGGGCAAGACTAGCCAAAAACATTCAGTACTTC
-	TRBV5-8	-	TRBJ1-2	CASSLRRPLHYGYTF	TGTGCCAGCAGCTTGCGACGACCTTTGCACTATGGCTACACCTTC
-	TRBV6-5	-	TRBJ2-7	CASSYSVGQKGYEQYF	TGTGCCAGCAGTTACTCGGTGGGACAAAAAGGGTACGAGCAGTACTTC
-	TRBV11-3	-	TRBJ1-4	CASRRPRTGWKNEKLFF	TGTGCCAGCAGGCGACCCCGAACGGGCTGGAAGAATGAAAAACTGTTTTTT
-	TRBV13	-	TRBJ2-3	CASSPASRSDTQYF	TGTGCCAGCAGCCCAGCGTCGCGGTCAGATACGCAGTATTTT
TRBD1	TRBV4-1	-	TRBJ2-1	CASSQPDRGPYNEQFF	TGCGCCAGCAGCCAACCCGACAGGGGGCCGTACAATGAGCAGTTCTTC
-	TRBV4-1	-	TRBJ2-1	CASSQDWGLGTDEQFF	TGCGCCAGCAGCCAAGATTGGGGTTTGGGGACTGATGAGCAGTTCTTC
-	TRBV27	-	TRBJ2-7	CASSPEGVSSYEQYF	TGTGCCAGCTCACCCGAGGGGGTGAGCTCCTACGAGCAGTACTTC
TRBD2	TRBV10-1	-	TRBJ2-7	CASSEASGALKYF	TGCGCCAGCAGTGAGGCTAGCGGGGCCTTAAAGTACTTC
-	TRBV15	-	TRBJ2-7	CATSRDPSSYEQYF	TGTGCCACCAGCAGAGATCCGAGCTCCTACGAGCAGTACTTC
TRBD2	TRBV4-1	-	TRBJ2-5	CASSLLADQETQYF	TGCGCCAGCAGCCTACTAGCGGACCAAGAGACCCAGTACTTC
-	TRBV7-9	-	TRBJ2-3	CASSLRVGFTDTQYF	TGTGCCAGCAGCCTACGTGTGGGATTCACAGATACGCAGTATTTT
TRBD1	TRBV5-1	-	TRBJ2-5	CASSSPRDRQETQYF	TGCGCCAGCAGCTCGCCGCGGGACAGGCAAGAGACCCAGTACTTC
-	TRBV25-1	-	TRBJ2-5	CASSQETAQYF	TGTGCCAGCAGCCAAGAGACGGCCCAGTACTTC
-	TRBV9	-	TRBJ2-5	CASSVEGVETQYF	TGTGCCAGCAGCGTAGAAGGGGTTGAGACCCAGTACTTC
TRBD1	TRBV5-6	once	TRBJ1-2	CASSPRDRVEYGYTF	TGTGCCAGCAGCCCAAGGGACAGGGTCGAGTATGGCTACACCTTC
-	TRBV12-5	-	TRBJ1-1	CASVGTPNTEAFF	TGTGCTAGTGTCGGGACACCGAACACTGAAGCTTTCTTT